The 16 T cell receptor beta chains below were found in one sample sequenced in a study of blood T cell repertoires in COVID-19. Assay used: immunoSEQ multiplex PCR; TCRdb lists only in-frame clones, some missing. This table holds 160,000 or so clones, approximately 81% found once. Sequences were obtained from PBMCs or T cells enriched from blood (not recorded which). The receptors here all came from a man in his sixties who had recovered from COVID-19.

This clone was observed a single time. The J gene is TRBJ2-7, the V gene TRBV9; the D gene is possibly TRBD2 (6 bases). The germline V gene has CDR1 SGDLS and CDR2 YYNGEE. V was cut by 0 bases and J by 3 bases, with 10 bases left in between. The CDR3 has 14 residues. The CDR3 spells CASSVGVEGYEQYF. In DNA form, the CDR3 reads TGTGCCAGCAGCGTAGGAGTGGAGGGCTACGAGCAGTACTTC.

The chain links TRBV5-1 to TRBJ2-7; 10 nucleotides match TRBD1. The CDR3 is 15 residues long. V shed 0 bases and J 2 bases; nucleotides not matched to a gene: 2. CDR1 SGHRS and CDR2 YFSETQ come from the germline V gene. The DNA of the CDR3 is TGCGCCAGCAGCTTGGGGGACAGGGGAGCCTACGAGCAGTACTTC. It translates to CASSLGDRGAYEQYF.

This rearrangement joins TRBV3-1 (or the pseudogene TRBV3-2) to TRBJ2-2; 7 positions agree with TRBD1. After removal of 4 bases from V and 1 base from J, the junction contained 18 bases not matched to a gene. CDR3 length: 20 amino acids. Germline loops: CDR1 LGHDT, CDR2 YNNKEL (reference sequence). The chain's CDR3 is CASSRGNRGGSTWNTGELFF. DNA for the CDR3: TGTGCCAGCAGCCGGGGTAACAGGGGTGGTAGCACCTGGAACACCGGGGAGCTGTTTTTT.

V gene TRBV11-3 combines with J gene TRBJ2-2; 8 bases line up with TRBD1. Per the germline V gene, CDR1 is SGHNT and CDR2 is YENEEA. This CDR3 region has 14 residues. V was pared by 8 bases and J by 4 bases, with 6 bases of the junction left unmatched. The CDR3, as DNA: TGTGCCAGCCAGGACAGGGATACCACCGGGGAGCTGTTTTTT. Protein: CASQDRDTTGELFF.

The rearrangement links TRBV5-1 to TRBJ1-2, with a possible D match to TRBD1 (6 bases). V was shortened by 5 bases and J by 7 bases, with 15 bases between the two germline ends. Germline CDR1 and CDR2: SGHRS and YFSETQ. The CDR3 is 13 residues long. CDR3 coding DNA: TGCGCCAGCAGTGGGGACATTCGGAGTGGCTACACCTTC. Translation gives CASSGDIRSGYTF.

There are a few counts of this clone. The rearrangement joins TRBV27 to TRBJ2-1; 12 bases map to TRBD2. The length of the CDR3 is 15 residues. The germline CDR1 and CDR2 sequences are MNHEY and SMNVEV (reference sequence). With V trimmed by 7 bases and J by 3 bases, 4 bases remained unmatched. In DNA, the CDR3 is TGTGCCAGCATCCTGACTAGCGGGAGCTACAATGAGCAGTTCTTC. It codes for CASILTSGSYNEQFF.

The chain recombines TRBV28 with TRBJ2-2, with D hard to call. Trimming stripped 5 bases from V and 2 bases from J, with 6 bases between. The length of the CDR3 is 13 residues. Germline V gene sequence: CDR1 MDHEN, CDR2 SYDVKM. The CDR3: CASSRVNTGELFF. CDR3 coding DNA: TGTGCCAGCAGTCGAGTTAACACCGGGGAGCTGTTTTTT.

The chain joins TRBV7-3 to TRBJ2-7; 14 bases fit TRBD2. The CDR3 spans 13 residues. CDR1 SGHTA and CDR2 FQGTGA come from the germline V gene. The V gene end was trimmed by 9 bases and the J gene end by 3 bases; junction bases not matched to a gene: 1. The CDR3 loop is CASGTSGGYEQYF. CDR3 coding DNA: TGTGCCAGTGGGACTAGCGGGGGCTACGAGCAGTACTTC.

CDR3: CASSEYGQPNYGYTF. In DNA, the CDR3 is TGTGCCAGCAGTGAATATGGACAGCCTAACTATGGCTACACCTTC. The V call is TRBV25-1, the J call TRBJ1-2; tentative D call: TRBD1 (6 bases). This CDR3 has 15 residues. The V end was cut by 0 bases, the J end by 0 bases, with 8 bases between. The germline V gene has CDR1 MGHDK and CDR2 SYGVNS.

There are a few counts of this clone. V usage is TRBV6-5 and J usage is TRBJ1-6; 7 bases fit TRBD1. The V segment lost 6 bases and the J segment 13 bases; nucleotides outside the gene matches: 12. The CDR3 runs 14 residues. Germline V lookup: CDR1 MNHEY, CDR2 SVGAGI. The CDR3 coding sequence is TGTGCCAGCAGCTCTGACAGGGACTCGACTCCCCTCCACTTT. Translating it yields CASSSDRDSTPLHF.

This clone has a single count. The V and J genes are TRBV13 and TRBJ2-1; TRBD2 matches at 7 bases. Germline CDR1 and CDR2: PRHDT and FYEKMQ (reference sequence). The J segment lost 8 bases and the V segment lost 2 bases, leaving 12 bases of the junction unmatched. This CDR3 has 16 amino acids. In nucleotides, the CDR3 is TGTGCCAGCAGCTTATGGAGTCTAGCGGACTGGGATGAGCAGTTCTTC. It codes for CASSLWSLADWDEQFF.

V usage is TRBV12-3 or TRBV12-4 and J usage is TRBJ2-7; D is undetermined. The CDR3 length is 12 residues. Trimming shortened V by 6 bases and J by 4 bases, and 10 bases separated the two germline ends. The CDR3 DNA reads as TGTGCCAGCAGCCCCGGGTGGTACGAGCAGTACTTC. It codes for CASSPGWYEQYF.

The chain employs TRBV5-1 and TRBJ1-1; 8 nucleotides agree with TRBD1. Germline values: CDR1 SGHRS, CDR2 YFSETQ. J lost 6 bases, V lost 4 bases, and 5 bases had no gene match. The CDR3 consists of 13 residues. The CDR3 sequence is CASSLTGVAEAFF. The CDR3 DNA reads as TGCGCCAGCAGCCTGACAGGGGTTGCTGAAGCTTTCTTT.

V and J are TRBV18 and TRBJ2-2, with D maybe TRBD1 (5 bases). The CDR3 is made up of 12 amino acids. The V end was cut by 9 bases, the J end by 4 bases, with 9 bases between. Germline CDR1 reads KGHSH; CDR2 reads LQKENI. The CDR3 nucleotides are TGTGCCAGTCGGACATCCACCGGGGAGCTGTTTTTT. It encodes CASRTSTGELFF.

This clone occurred a few times. V and J are TRBV2 and TRBJ1-2; TRBD1 agrees at 8 bases. Germline CDR1 is SNHLY and CDR2 is FYNNEI. The CDR3 spans 13 residues. Trimming at V came to 6 bases and at J to 3 bases, leaving 3 bases not matched to a gene. The CDR3 DNA reads TGTGCCAGCAGCCAACAGGGGGACTATGGCTACACCTTC. Its translation: CASSQQGDYGYTF.

Only one count was recorded for this clone. CDR3 protein: CASSGGLSGAKNIQYF. The CDR3 region has the DNA TGTGCCAGCAGTGGGGGACTCTCGGGGGCCAAAAACATTCAGTACTTC. V is TRBV6-1 and J is TRBJ2-4; D perhaps matches TRBD2 (6 bases). Per the germline V gene, CDR1 is MNHNS and CDR2 is SASEGT. Trimming cost V 4 bases and J 1 base, with 14 bases left between them. The CDR3 has 16 amino acids.